The following is a TCR beta chain sequence with its context. What it binds is not known. These data come from a study of T-cell reconstitution after alpha-beta-depleted transplantation in children. Findings of the study overall: Diversity and T-cell counts at one year after transplant derived mostly from new T cells.

The library targeted TCRbeta and was prepared with unique molecular identifiers. TCRdb analysed the PCR reads with MiXCR anew, one entry per CDR3 protein. The sample consists of some 350,000 distinct CDR3 sequences, 15% to 20% of them appearing once. Germline CDR1 is DFQATT and CDR2 is SNEGSKA (reference sequence). Trimming took 3 bases from V and 4 from J, leaving 5 bases between them. CDR3 size: 11 residues. The material sequenced was PBMCs, mostly from graft donor cells, taken 360 days after TCRalphabeta/CD19-depleted stem cell transplant. The rearrangement joins TRBV20-1 to TRBJ2-3; D unclear. This TCR was sampled from a male patient between 2 and 9 years old who had a stem cell transplant for acute lymphoblastic leukemia, so the T cells may come from the graft donor. The CDR3 loop is CSASSPDTQYF. Written as DNA, the CDR3 is TGCAGTGCTAGTTCCCCAGATACGCAGTATTTT.